The rows below give T cell receptor beta chains drawn from one sample of a study of Tregs in tolerant kidney transplant recipients. TCRdb's copy holds only in-frame clones and misses some; the assay was immunoSEQ multiplex PCR. The sample yields approximately 60,000 clones, around 87% seen once. Source: CD4+ T cells from blood (PBMCs), taken 6 months after the transplant. Source of these receptors: a human patient who received a combined kidney and bone marrow transplant. Among the T cells, some may be from the graft donor. The CDR3 runs from the conserved cysteine through the conserved F or W. The D gene is left open where the match is weak. Clone size appears in some rows only: once, few, many, or a class for an expanded clone.

d_call	v_call	clone_size	j_call	cdr3_nt	cdr3_aa
.	TRBV7-2	.	TRBJ1-4	TGTGCCAGCAGCTTAGATCGTAGGGACATGGTTTTT	CASSLDRRDMVF
.	TRBV18	.	TRBJ1-5	TGTGCCAGCTCAGCAAACAGGGTAGGCCAGCCCCAGCATTTT	CASSANRVGQPQHF
TRBD1	TRBV5-1	once	TRBJ1-6	TGCGCCAGCAGCATCGACAGGGCCCCCTATAATTCACCCCTCCACTTT	CASSIDRAPYNSPLHF
TRBD2	TRBV7-2	once	TRBJ2-5	TGTGCCAGCAGCTTAGGTCCGGGAGGCGCGGAGACCCAGTACTTC	CASSLGPGGAETQYF
TRBD1	TRBV30	.	TRBJ1-2	TGTGCCTGGAGTAAGCAGGGGGCTAGATCGAGTGGCTACACCTTC	CAWSKQGARSSGYTF
.	TRBV14	.	TRBJ1-3	TGTGCCAGCAGCCTATATCCTGGACAGTCCTCTGGAAACACCATATATTTT	CASSLYPGQSSGNTIYF
TRBD2	TRBV4-2	.	TRBJ2-1	TGTGCCAGCAGTGGGGCACTAGCGGACTACAATGAGCAGTTCTTC	CASSGALADYNEQFF
.	TRBV14	once	TRBJ2-1	TGTGCCAGCAGCCAACTTTACTCCTACAATGAGCAGTTCTTC	CASSQLYSYNEQFF
.	TRBV7-3	.	TRBJ1-2	TGTGCCAGCAGCTTAAAAGGAGCTTATGGCTACACCTTC	CASSLKGAYGYTF
TRBD2	TRBV6-4	.	TRBJ2-1	TGTGCCAGCAGGGACCGGGACAGGAGAATCGGACTAGCGGGACTTTCCTACAATGAGCAGTTCTTC	CASRDRDRRIGLAGLSYNEQFF
.	TRBV7-2	.	TRBJ1-1	TGTGCCAGCAGCTTAGTCTTTGTGATTGCGTTGAACACTGAAGCTTTCTTT	CASSLVFVIALNTEAFF
.	TRBV4-2	.	TRBJ1-1	TGTGCCAGCAGCCAAGATAGGGGTGGACGAGGTGAAGCTTTCTTT	CASSQDRGGRGEAFF
.	TRBV9	.	TRBJ1-2	TGTGCCAGCAGCCTTATACAGGGTTATGGCTACACCTTC	CASSLIQGYGYTF
.	TRBV7-8	.	TRBJ2-3	TGTGCCAGCAGCTTAGAGCCTAGCACAGATACGCAGTATTTT	CASSLEPSTDTQYF
.	TRBV5-3	once	TRBJ1-1	TGTGCCAGAAGAACTCAGGAGGAAGTTTTTGGGCCCCCTCAAGCGAACACTGAAGCTTTCTTT	CARRTQEEVFGPPQANTEAFF
.	TRBV2	.	TRBJ1-2	TGTGCCAGCAGTGCAGGGTTTTCGGATGGCTACACCTTC	CASSAGFSDGYTF
.	TRBV7-3	.	TRBJ1-1	TGTGCCAGCAGCTTACGGGGGGCGCGGGACACTGAAGCTTTCTTT	CASSLRGARDTEAFF
TRBD1	TRBV6-1	.	TRBJ1-6	TGTGCCGGAAGCCGGGACAGGGGATTTGGGTCACCCCTCCACTTT	CAGSRDRGFGSPLHF
TRBD1	TRBV7-9	once	TRBJ1-1	TGTGCCAGCAGCTTCGGGACAGGAGCTTTCTTT	CASSFGTGAFF
TRBD1	TRBV7-2	once	TRBJ2-2	TGTGCCAGCAGCTTAGTTGGGGGGACAGGGTCGAACACCGGGGAGCTGTTTTTT	CASSLVGGTGSNTGELFF
.	TRBV7-2	.	TRBJ2-7	TGTGCCAGCAGCTTGGTGACTACCTACGAGCAGTACTTC	CASSLVTTYEQYF
.	TRBV6-5	.	TRBJ2-5	TGTGCCAGCAGTTACTCGGGACTCAAAGAGACCCAGTACTTC	CASSYSGLKETQYF
TRBD2	TRBV7-2	.	TRBJ2-5	TGTGCCAGCAGCAGGGGACTAGCGGGGTCGGAGACCCAGTACTTC	CASSRGLAGSETQYF
TRBD1	TRBV15	.	TRBJ1-4	TGTGCCACCAGCAGACGACAGGGGGCATTTGAAAAACTGTTTTTT	CATSRRQGAFEKLFF
TRBD2	TRBV5-4	.	TRBJ2-2	TGTGCCAGCAGCTTGTTCGGGGGGGACACCGGGGAGCTGTTTTTT	CASSLFGGDTGELFF
TRBD2	TRBV5-6	.	TRBJ2-1	TGTGCCAGCAGCTTGGCGGGGGGTACTCTCAATGAGCAGTTCTTC	CASSLAGGTLNEQFF
.	TRBV10-3	few	TRBJ1-6	TGTGCCATCAGTGAGAAATGGAGGGGTTCACCCCTCCACTTT	CAISEKWRGSPLHF
.	TRBV27	.	TRBJ2-2	TGTGCCAGCAGTTTATGGCTTACAGATAACACCGGGGAGCTGTTTTTT	CASSLWLTDNTGELFF